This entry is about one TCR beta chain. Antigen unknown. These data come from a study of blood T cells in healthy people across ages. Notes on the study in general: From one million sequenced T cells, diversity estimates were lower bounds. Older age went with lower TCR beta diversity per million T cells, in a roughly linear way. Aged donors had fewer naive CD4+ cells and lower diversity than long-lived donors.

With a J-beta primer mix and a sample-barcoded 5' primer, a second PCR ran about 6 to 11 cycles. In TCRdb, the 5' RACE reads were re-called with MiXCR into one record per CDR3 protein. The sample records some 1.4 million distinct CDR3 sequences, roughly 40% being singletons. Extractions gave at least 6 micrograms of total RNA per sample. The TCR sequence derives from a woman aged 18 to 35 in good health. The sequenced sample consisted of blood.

CDR3 sequence: CAISVLALNSYNEQYF. CDR3 bases: TGTGCCATCAGTGTACTAGCGCTGAACTCCTACAATGAGCAGTACTTC. The rearrangement uses TRBV10-3 and TRBJ2-1; TRBD2 matches 7 bases. The J call is doubtful: the DNA matches TRBJ2-7 better. CDR1 is ENHRY, CDR2 SYGVKD, per germline. This CDR3 is built from 16 residues.